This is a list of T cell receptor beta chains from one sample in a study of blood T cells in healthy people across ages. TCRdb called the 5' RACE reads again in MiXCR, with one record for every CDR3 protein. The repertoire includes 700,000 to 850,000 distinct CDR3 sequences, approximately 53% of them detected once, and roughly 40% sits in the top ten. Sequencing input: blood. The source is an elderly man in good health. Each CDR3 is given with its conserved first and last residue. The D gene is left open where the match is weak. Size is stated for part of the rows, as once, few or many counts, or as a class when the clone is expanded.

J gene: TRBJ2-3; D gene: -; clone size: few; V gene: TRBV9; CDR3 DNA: TGTGCCAGCAGCGTAGTAGGCAGGACTCCTACAGATACGCAGTATTTT; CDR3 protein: CASSVVGRTPTDTQYF
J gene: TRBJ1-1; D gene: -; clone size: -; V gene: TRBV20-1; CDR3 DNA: TGCAGTGCCCATTTCTCGAGGGCTTTCTTT; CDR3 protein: CSAHFSRAFF
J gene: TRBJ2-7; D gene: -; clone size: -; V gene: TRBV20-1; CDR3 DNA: TGCAGTGCCACTGAAGGGGTCGGCTACGAGCAGTACTTC; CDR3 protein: CSATEGVGYEQYF
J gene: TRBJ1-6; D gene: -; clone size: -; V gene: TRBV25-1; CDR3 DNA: TGTGCCAGCGGAGGGGTAGGGGAAGGGTCACCCCTCCACTTT; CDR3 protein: CASGGVGEGSPLHF
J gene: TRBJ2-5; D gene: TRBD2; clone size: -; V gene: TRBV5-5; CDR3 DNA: TGTGCCAGCAGCTTAGGACTAGCGCTGGACCAAGAGACCCAGTACTTC; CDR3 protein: CASSLGLALDQETQYF
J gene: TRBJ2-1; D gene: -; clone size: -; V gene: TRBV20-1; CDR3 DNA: TGCAGTGCTAGGGGACCCGGGACCGCAGTTCACAATGAGCAGTTCTTC; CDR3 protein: CSARGPGTAVHNEQFF
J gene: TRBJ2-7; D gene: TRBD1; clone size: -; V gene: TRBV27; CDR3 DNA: TGTGCCAGCAGTTTAGGACAGGGGGGGACCTACGAGCAGTACTTC; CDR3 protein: CASSLGQGGTYEQYF
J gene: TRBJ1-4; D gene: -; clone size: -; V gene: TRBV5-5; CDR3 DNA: TGTGCCAGCAGCTGGAGGGGTGTGAATGAAAAACTGTTTTTT; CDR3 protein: CASSWRGVNEKLFF
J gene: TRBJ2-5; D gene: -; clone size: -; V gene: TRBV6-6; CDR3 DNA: TGTGCCAGCAGTTACCCGAAGGAGACCCAGTACTTC; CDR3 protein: CASSYPKETQYF
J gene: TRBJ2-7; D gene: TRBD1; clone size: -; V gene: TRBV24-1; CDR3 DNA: TGTGCCACCAGTGATTTTCGGGCACAGGGGCACGAGCAGTACTTC; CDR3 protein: CATSDFRAQGHEQYF
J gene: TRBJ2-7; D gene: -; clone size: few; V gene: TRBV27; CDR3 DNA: TGTGCCAGCAGTTTATCGTGGACAGCTTCCTACGAGCAGTACTTC; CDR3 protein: CASSLSWTASYEQYF
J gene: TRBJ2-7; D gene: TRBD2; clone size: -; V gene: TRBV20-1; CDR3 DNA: TGCAGTGCTTCTGACGGGACTAGCGGGATGTACGAGCAGTACTTC; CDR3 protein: CSASDGTSGMYEQYF
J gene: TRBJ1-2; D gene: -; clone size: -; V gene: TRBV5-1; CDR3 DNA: TGCGCCAGCAGCTTGGATCCAGACGCCCGTGGCTACACCTTC; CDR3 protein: CASSLDPDARGYTF
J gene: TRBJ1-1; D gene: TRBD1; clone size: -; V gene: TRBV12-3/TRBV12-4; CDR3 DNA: TGTGCCAGCAGTTTGTCCAGGGGGCGGACTGAAGCTTTCTTT; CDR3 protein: CASSLSRGRTEAFF
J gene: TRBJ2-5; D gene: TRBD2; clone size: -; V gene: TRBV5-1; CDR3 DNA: TGCGCCAGCAGCTTGATGGGGCGCGGGGGCCAAGAGACCCAGTACTTC; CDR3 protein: CASSLMGRGGQETQYF
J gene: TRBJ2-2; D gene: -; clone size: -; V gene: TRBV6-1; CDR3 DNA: TGTGCCAGCGGAAGGAACACCGGGGAGCTGTTTTTT; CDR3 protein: CASGRNTGELFF
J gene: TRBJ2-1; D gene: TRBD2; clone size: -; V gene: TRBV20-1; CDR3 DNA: TGCAGTGCTATTCTAGCGGAAAGCTCCTACAATGAGCAGTTCTTC; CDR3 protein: CSAILAESSYNEQFF
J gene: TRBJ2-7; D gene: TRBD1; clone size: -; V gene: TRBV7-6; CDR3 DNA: TGTGCCAGCAGCTCCCGGACAGGGTGGGACGAGCAGTACTTC; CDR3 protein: CASSSRTGWDEQYF
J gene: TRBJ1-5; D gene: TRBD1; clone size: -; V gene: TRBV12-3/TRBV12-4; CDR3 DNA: TGTGCCAGCGTAAGGGACAGAATGGATCAGCCCCAGCATTTT; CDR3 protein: CASVRDRMDQPQHF
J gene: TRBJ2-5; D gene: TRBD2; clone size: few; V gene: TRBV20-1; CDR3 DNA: TGCAGTGCTAGAGATATAGCGGGGGTACAAGAGACCCAGTACTTC; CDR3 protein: CSARDIAGVQETQYF
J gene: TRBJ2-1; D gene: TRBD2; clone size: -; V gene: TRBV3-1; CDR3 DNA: TGTGCCAGCAGCCGAGATCTCGCGGGAGTTGGTGAGCAGTTCTTC; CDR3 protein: CASSRDLAGVGEQFF
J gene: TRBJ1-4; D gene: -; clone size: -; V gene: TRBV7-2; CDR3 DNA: TGTGCCAGCAGCCCCGGGGGATCGGATGAAAAACTGTTTTTT; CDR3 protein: CASSPGGSDEKLFF
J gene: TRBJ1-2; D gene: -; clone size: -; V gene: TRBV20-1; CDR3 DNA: TGCAGTGCTCCGCCTCGGGGGCTGGGTTATGGCTACACCTTC; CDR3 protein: CSAPPRGLGYGYTF
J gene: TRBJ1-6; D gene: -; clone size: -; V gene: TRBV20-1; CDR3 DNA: TGCAGTGCTAGACGAGAATCCAGGAGTCCTAATTCACCCCTCCACTTT; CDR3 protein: CSARRESRSPNSPLHF
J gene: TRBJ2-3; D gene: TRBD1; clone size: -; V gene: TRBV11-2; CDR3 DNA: TGTGCCAGCAGCCGAATTACCGGGACAGGGGGCTATACGCAGTATTTT; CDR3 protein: CASSRITGTGGYTQYF
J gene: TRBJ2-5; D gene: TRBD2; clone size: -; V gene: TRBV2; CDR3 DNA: TGTGCCAGCAGTGAAGGAGGGACTACCCTAGAGACCCAGTACTTC; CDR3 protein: CASSEGGTTLETQYF
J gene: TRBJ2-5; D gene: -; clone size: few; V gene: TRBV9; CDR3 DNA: TGTGCCAGCAGCGCCAAAACAGGGTGGGAGACCCAGTACTTC; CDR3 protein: CASSAKTGWETQYF
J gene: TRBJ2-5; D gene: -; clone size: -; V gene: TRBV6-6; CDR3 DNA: TGTGCCAGCAGTGACGTCCTCCAAGAGACCCAGTACTTC; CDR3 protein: CASSDVLQETQYF
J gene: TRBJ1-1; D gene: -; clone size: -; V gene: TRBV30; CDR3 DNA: TGTGCCTGGAGCCCTCATCCGTTTGACACTGAAGCTTTCTTT; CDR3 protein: CAWSPHPFDTEAFF
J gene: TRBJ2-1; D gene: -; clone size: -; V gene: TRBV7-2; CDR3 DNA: TGTGCCAGCAGCTTAAGGGGGGGTGGCTACAATGAGCAGTTCTTC; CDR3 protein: CASSLRGGGYNEQFF
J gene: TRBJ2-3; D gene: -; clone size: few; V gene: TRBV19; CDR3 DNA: TGTGCCAGTACGGCCTCAAGTCAGGTGTATTTT; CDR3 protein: CASTASSQVYF
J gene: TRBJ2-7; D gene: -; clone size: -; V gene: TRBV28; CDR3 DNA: TGTGCCAGCAGTTTTCGCTACGAGCAGTACTTC; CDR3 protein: CASSFRYEQYF
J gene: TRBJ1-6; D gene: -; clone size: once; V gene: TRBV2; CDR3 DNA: TGTGCCAGCAGTTTGACAGTTACGAATTCACCCCTCCACTTT; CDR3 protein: CASSLTVTNSPLHF
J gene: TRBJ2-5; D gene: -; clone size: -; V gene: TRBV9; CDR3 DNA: TGTGCCAGCAGCCCGGATGCAAGCCCCGAGACCCAGTACTTC; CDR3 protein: CASSPDASPETQYF
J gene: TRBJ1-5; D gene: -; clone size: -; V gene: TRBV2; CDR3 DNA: TGTGCCAGCAAGGGAGGCTTTATGCATTTT; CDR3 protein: CASKGGFMHF
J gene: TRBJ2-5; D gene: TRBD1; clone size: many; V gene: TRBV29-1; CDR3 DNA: TGCAGCGCCGATCGTGGGGGGACAGGGGGAGAGACCCAGTACTTC; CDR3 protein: CSADRGGTGGETQYF
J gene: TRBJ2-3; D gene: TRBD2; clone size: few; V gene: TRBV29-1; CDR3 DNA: TGCAGCGTGGATGGGACTAGCGGGAGGAGTACAGATGCGCAGTATTTT; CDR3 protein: CSVDGTSGRSTDAQYF
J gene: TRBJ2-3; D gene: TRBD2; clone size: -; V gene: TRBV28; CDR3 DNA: TGTGCCAGCCGATCACAGGGGAGCCATAGCGGGAGCTCCGGGAGATACGCGTATTTT; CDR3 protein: CASRSQGSHSGSSGRYAYF
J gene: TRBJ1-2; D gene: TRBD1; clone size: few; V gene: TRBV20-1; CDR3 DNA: TGCAGTGCTAGAGAATCGGGACAGGGAGGCTATGGCTACACCTTC; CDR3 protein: CSARESGQGGYGYTF
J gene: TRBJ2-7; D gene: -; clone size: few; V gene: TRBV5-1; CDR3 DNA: TGCGCCAGCAGCCAAGGGGACTCGCCCTACGAGCAGTACTTC; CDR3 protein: CASSQGDSPYEQYF
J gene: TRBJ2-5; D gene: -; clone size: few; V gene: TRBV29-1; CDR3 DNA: TGCAGCGGGAATCAGGGGTCAGAGACCCAGTACTTC; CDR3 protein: CSGNQGSETQYF
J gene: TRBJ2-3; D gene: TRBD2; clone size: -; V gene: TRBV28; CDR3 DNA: TGTGCCAGCAGTCCCAGGACTAGCGGGAGAACAGATACGCAGTATTTT; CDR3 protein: CASSPRTSGRTDTQYF
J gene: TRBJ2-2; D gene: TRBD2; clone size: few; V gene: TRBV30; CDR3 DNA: TGTGCCTGGAGTGTAGCGGGGACCGGGGAGCTGTTTTTT; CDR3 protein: CAWSVAGTGELFF
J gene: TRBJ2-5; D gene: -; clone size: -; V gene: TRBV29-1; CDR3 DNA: TGCAGCGTGGTGGGGCAGGGGTTTAACGGAGAGACCCAGTACTTC; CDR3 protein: CSVVGQGFNGETQYF
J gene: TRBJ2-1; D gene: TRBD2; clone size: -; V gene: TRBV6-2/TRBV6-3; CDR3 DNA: TGTGCCAGCAGTCCATGGCCTAGCGGGGATAACAATGAGCAGTTTTTC; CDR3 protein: CASSPWPSGDNNEQFF
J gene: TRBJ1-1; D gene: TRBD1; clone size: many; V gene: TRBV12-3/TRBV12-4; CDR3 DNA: TGTGCCAGCAGCTTACAGGGGGGCACTGAAGCTTTCTTT; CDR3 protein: CASSLQGGTEAFF
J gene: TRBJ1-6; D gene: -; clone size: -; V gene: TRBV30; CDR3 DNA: TGTGCCTCAGACTGGAGCTCCTATAATTCACCCCTCCACTTT; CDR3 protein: CASDWSSYNSPLHF
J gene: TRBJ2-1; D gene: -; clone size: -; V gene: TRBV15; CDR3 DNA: TGTGCCACCAGCAGAGTAGCAGGGAACAATGAGCAGTTCTTC; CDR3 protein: CATSRVAGNNEQFF
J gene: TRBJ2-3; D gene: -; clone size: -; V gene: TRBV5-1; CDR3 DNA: TGCGCCAGCAGCTTCCCGGCTGTCGATACGCAGTATTTT; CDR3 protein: CASSFPAVDTQYF